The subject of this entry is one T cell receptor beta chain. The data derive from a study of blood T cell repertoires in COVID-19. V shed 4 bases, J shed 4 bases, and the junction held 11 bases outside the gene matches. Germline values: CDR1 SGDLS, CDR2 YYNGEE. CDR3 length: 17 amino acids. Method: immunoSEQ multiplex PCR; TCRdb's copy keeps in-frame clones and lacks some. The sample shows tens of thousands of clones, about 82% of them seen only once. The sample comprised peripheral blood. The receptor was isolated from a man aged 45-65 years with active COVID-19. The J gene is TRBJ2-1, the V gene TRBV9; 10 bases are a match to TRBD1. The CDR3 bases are TGTGCCAGCAGCCCTGAGGCGCGACAGGGGGCGTACAATGAGCAGTTCTTC. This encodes CASSPEARQGAYNEQFF.